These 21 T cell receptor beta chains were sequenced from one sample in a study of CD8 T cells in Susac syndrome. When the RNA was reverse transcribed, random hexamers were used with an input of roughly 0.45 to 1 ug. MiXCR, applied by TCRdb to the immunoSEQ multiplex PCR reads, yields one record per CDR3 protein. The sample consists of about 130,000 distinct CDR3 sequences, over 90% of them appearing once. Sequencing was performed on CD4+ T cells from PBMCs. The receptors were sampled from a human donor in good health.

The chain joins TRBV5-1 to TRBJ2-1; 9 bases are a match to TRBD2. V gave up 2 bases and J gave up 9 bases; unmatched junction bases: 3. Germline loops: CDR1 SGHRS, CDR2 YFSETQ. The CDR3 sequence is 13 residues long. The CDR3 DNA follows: TGCGCCAGCAGCTTAGAGACTAGCGGTGAGCAGTTCTTC. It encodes CASSLETSGEQFF.

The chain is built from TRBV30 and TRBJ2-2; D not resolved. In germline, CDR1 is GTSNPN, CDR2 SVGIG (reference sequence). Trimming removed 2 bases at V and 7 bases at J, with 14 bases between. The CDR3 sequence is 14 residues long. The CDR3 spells CAWSSPNAYGELFF. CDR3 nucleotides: TGTGCCTGGAGTAGCCCCAATGCCTACGGGGAGCTGTTTTTT.

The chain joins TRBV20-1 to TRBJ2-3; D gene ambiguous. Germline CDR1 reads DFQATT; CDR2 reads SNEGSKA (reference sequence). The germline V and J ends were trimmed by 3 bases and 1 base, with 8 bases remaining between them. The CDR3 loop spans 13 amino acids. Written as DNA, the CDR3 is TGCAGTGCTAGTACCAGCGGCACAGATACGCAGTATTTT. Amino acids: CSASTSGTDTQYF.

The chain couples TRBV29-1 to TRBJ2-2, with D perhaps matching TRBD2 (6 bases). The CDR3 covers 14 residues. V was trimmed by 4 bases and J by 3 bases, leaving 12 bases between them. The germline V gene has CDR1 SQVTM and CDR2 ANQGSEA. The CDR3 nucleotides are TGCAGCGTTGGAGGCGGGACTGACACCGGGGAGCTGTTTTTT. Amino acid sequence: CSVGGGTDTGELFF.

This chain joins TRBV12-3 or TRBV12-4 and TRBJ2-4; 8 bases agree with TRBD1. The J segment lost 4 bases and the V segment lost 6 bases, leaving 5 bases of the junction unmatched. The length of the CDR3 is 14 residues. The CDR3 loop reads CASRIQGAKNIQYF. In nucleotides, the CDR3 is TGTGCCAGCAGGATTCAGGGGGCTAAAAACATTCAGTACTTC.

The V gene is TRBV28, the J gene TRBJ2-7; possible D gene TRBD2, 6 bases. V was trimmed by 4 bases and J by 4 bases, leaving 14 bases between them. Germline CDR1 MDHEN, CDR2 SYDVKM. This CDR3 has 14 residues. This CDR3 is CASSSGGPFYEQYF. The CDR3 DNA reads TGTGCCAGCAGTTCCGGGGGACCTTTTTACGAGCAGTACTTC.

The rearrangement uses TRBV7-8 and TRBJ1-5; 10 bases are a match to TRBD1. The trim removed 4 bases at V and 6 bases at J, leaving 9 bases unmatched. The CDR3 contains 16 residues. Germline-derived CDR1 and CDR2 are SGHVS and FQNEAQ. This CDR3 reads CASSSFMGDRGQPQHF. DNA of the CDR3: TGTGCCAGCAGCTCATTCATGGGGGACAGGGGTCAGCCCCAGCATTTT.

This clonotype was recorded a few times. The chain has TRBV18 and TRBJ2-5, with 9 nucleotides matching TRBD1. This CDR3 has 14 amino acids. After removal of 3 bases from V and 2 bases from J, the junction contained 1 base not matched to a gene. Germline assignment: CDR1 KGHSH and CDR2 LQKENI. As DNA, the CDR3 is TGTGCCAGCTCACCGGGACAGGGACAAGAGACCCAGTACTTC. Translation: CASSPGQGQETQYF.

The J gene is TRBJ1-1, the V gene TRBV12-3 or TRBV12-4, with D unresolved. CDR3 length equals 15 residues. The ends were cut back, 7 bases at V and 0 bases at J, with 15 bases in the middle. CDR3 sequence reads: CASITLGGLNTEAFF. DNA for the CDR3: TGTGCCAGCATCACCCTGGGAGGGCTGAACACTGAAGCTTTCTTT.

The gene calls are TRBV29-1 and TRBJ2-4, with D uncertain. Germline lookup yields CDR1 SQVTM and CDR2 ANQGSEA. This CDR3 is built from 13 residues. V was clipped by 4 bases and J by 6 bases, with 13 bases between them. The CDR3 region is CSVGQRLGNIQYF. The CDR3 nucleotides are TGCAGCGTTGGGCAGAGACTCGGAAACATTCAGTACTTC.

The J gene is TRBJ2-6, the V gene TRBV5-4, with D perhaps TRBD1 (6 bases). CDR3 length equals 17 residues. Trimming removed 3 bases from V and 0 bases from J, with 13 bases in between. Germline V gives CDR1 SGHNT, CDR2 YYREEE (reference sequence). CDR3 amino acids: CASSSGQFLSGANVLTF. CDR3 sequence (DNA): TGTGCCAGCAGCTCCGGACAGTTCCTCTCTGGGGCCAACGTCCTGACTTTC.

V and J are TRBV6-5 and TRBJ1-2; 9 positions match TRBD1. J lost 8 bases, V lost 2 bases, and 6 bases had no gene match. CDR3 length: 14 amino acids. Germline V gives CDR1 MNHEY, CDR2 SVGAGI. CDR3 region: CASSYHRDRDGYTF. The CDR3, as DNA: TGTGCCAGCAGTTACCATCGGGACAGGGACGGCTACACCTTC.

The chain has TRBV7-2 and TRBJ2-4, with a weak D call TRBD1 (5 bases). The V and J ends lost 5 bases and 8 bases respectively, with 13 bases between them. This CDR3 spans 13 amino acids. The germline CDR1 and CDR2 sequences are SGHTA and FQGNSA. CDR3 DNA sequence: TGTGCCAGCAGCCCCCACAGGCAGTACATTCAGTACTTC. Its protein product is CASSPHRQYIQYF.

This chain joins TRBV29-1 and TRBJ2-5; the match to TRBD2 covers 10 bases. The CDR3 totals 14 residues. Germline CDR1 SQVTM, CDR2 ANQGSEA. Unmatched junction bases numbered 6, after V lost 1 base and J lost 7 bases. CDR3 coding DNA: TGCAGCGTTGAAGGCCTAGCGGGAGCGGGGACCCAGTACTTC. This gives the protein CSVEGLAGAGTQYF.

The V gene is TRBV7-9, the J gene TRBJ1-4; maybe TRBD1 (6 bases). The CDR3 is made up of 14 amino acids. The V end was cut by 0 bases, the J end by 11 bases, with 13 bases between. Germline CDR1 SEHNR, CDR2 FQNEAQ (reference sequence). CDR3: CASSLAGGQRKLFF. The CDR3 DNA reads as TGTGCCAGCAGCTTAGCAGGGGGGCAGAGGAAACTGTTTTTT.

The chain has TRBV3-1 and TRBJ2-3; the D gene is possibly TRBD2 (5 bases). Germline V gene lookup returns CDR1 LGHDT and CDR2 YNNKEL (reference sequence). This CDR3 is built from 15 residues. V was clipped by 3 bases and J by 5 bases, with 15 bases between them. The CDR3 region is CASSHRSGGGDTQYF. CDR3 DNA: TGTGCCAGCAGCCATCGGTCCGGAGGCGGAGATACGCAGTATTTT.

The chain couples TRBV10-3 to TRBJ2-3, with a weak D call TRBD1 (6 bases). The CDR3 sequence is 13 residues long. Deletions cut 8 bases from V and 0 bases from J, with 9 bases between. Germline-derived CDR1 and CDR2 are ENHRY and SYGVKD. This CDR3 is CAIGQPSTDTQYF. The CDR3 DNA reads TGTGCCATCGGACAGCCCAGCACAGATACGCAGTATTTT.

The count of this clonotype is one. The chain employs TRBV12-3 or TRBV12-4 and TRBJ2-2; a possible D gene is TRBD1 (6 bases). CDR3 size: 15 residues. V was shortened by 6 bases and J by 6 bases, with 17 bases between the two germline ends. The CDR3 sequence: CASSRTSTGPGELFF. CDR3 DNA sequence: TGTGCCAGCAGCCGGACCAGCACAGGGCCCGGGGAGCTGTTTTTT.

DNA of the CDR3: TGTGCCAGCAGACTAGCGGTAAACGCGAACACCGGGGAGCTGTTTTTT. Residues: CASRLAVNANTGELFF. J is TRBJ2-2 and V is TRBV3-1; the match to TRBD2 covers 8 bases. The junction had 6 bases not matched to a gene; V was cut back by 6 bases and J by 0 bases. The CDR3 is made up of 16 amino acids. The germline CDR1 and CDR2 sequences are LGHDT and YNNKEL (reference sequence).

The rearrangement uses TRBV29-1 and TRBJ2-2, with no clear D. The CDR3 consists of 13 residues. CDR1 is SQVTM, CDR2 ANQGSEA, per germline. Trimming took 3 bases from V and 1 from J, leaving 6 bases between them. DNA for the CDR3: TGCAGCGTTGACCACTTGAACACCGGGGAGCTGTTTTTT. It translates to CSVDHLNTGELFF.

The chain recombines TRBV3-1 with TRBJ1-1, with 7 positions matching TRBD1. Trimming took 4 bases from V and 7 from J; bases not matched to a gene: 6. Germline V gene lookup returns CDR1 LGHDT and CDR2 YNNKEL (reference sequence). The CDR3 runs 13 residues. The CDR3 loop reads CASSPDRSNEAFF. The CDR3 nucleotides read TGTGCCAGCAGCCCGGACAGGAGCAATGAAGCTTTCTTT.